This T cell receptor beta chain derives from a study of cytomegalovirus exposure and HLA in healthy donors. Study background: Among the 370 or so donors who were genotyped, about 86% fell in the genetic ancestry cluster that is associated with self-reported Caucasian donors. Study conclusions and caveats: In the analysis, some V segments, TRBV6-2 and TRBV6-3 included, were excluded as indistinguishable. In a later analysis, parvovirus B19, influenza, CMV and Epstein-Barr virus appeared linked to several top co-occurrence clusters. Cytomegalovirus-associated TCR beta chains were listed, numbering some 150.

Note on this clone: Its antigen remains unidentified.

The germline gives CDR1 MNHEY, CDR2 SMNVEV (reference sequence). CDR3 length: 15 residues. V was pared by 4 bases and J by 5 bases, with 8 bases of the junction left unmatched. Researchers ran the PCR with 60 Vbeta and 13 Jbeta primers. The table came from immunoSEQ multiplex PCR; TCRdb's copy has only in-frame clones and leaves some out. This table holds 150,000 to 200,000 clones, around 76% found once. The chain carries TRBV27 and TRBJ2-1; 7 bases line up with TRBD1. This clonotype was sampled from a girl between 5 and 17 years old in good health and CMV-seropositive. The sample taken for sequencing was PBMCs. CDR3 in DNA: TGTGCCAGCAGTTACCCCCTGGGACAGAACAATGAGCAGTTCTTC. Its protein product is CASSYPLGQNNEQFF.